Following are 24 T cell receptor beta chains from one sample sequenced in a study of cytomegalovirus exposure and HLA in healthy donors. The PCR ran on 60 Vbeta and 13 Jbeta primers. Profiling relied on immunoSEQ multiplex PCR, and the TCRdb table lists in-frame clones only, not all of them. The table records around 170,000 clones, 78% of them present only once. Material for sequencing was PBMCs. The receptors stem from a male donor in good health and CMV-seronegative.

V gene TRBV7-9 combines with J gene TRBJ1-1; TRBD1 might be the D (5 bases). V gave up 5 bases and J gave up 7 bases, with 14 bases separating them. Germline CDR1 SEHNR, CDR2 FQNEAQ (reference sequence). The CDR3 covers 13 residues. CDR3 residues: CASSLGEGREAFF. The CDR3 nucleotides are TGTGCCAGCAGCCTGGGGGAGGGCCGTGAAGCTTTCTTT.

The chain uses TRBV10-3 and TRBJ2-7; 8 bases map to TRBD1. Germline V gene lookup returns CDR1 ENHRY and CDR2 SYGVKD. V trimming: 4 bases; J trimming: 4 bases; junction bases outside the gene matches: 9. This CDR3 contains 15 residues. The CDR3 is CAISGQGAESYEQYF. The CDR3 DNA follows: TGTGCCATCAGTGGCCAGGGGGCTGAGAGTTACGAGCAGTACTTC.

The rearrangement uses TRBV11-2 and TRBJ2-3; 7 bases match TRBD2. The CDR3 is made up of 15 amino acids. Germline V gives CDR1 SGHAT, CDR2 FQNNGV. The junction had 4 bases not matched to a gene; V was cut back by 2 bases and J by 2 bases. This CDR3 is CASSLWGGPTDTQYF. CDR3 DNA: TGTGCCAGCAGCTTATGGGGAGGGCCCACAGATACGCAGTATTTT.

The chain links TRBV28 to TRBJ2-7, with 11 positions matching TRBD2. Germline V lookup: CDR1 MDHEN, CDR2 SYDVKM. V lost 4 bases and J lost 5; bases outside the gene matches: 4. The CDR3 has 14 residues. In nucleotides, the CDR3 is TGTGCCAGCAGTTACACTAGCGGGAGTAACGAGCAGTACTTC. Its protein product is CASSYTSGSNEQYF.

The chain recombines TRBV19 with TRBJ1-2, with a possible D match to TRBD1 (5 bases). The V and J ends lost 1 base and 5 bases respectively, with 11 bases between them. The CDR3 totals 14 residues. Looked up from germline, CDR1 is LNHDA and CDR2 is SQIVND (reference sequence). CDR3 protein: CASSIVGRDYGYTF. Here the CDR3 DNA reads TGTGCCAGTAGTATAGTGGGCAGGGATTATGGCTACACCTTC.

This clone was seen once. The chain employs TRBV4-1 and TRBJ2-1; TRBD2 matches at 9 bases. Germline CDR1 is MGHRA and CDR2 is YSYEKL. Losses at the gene ends were 0 bases for V and 7 bases for J; bases not matched to a gene: 7. The length of the CDR3 is 16 residues. The CDR3 bases are TGCGCCAGCAGCCAAGACGGGCGGGGGGGCACTAATGAGCAGTTCTTC. Amino acids: CASSQDGRGGTNEQFF.

The chain has TRBV11-2 and TRBJ2-3; 10 nucleotides line up with TRBD1. The CDR3 has 14 residues. CDR1 SGHAT and CDR2 FQNNGV come from the germline V gene. Trimming removed 5 bases from V and 4 bases from J; junction bases left unmatched: 3. CDR3 in DNA: TGTGCCAGCAGCCTCGGACAGGGGGCAGATACGCAGTATTTT. Translated: CASSLGQGADTQYF. The full variable domain, completed using reference TRBV11-2 and TRBJ2-3, is EAGVAQSPRYKIIEKRQSVAFWCNPISGHATLYWYQQILGQGPKLLIQFQNNGVVDDSQLPKDRFSAERLKGVDSTLKIQPAKLEDSAVYLCASSLGQGADTQYFGPGTRLTVL.

The chain links TRBV2 to TRBJ2-2; D perhaps matches TRBD2 (6 bases). This CDR3 is 14 amino acids long. Germline CDR1 and CDR2: SNHLY and FYNNEI. V lost 8 bases and J lost 5, with 15 bases in between. This CDR3 reads CASSGGVRTGELFF. CDR3 bases: TGTGCCAGCTCCGGAGGGGTGCGGACCGGGGAGCTGTTTTTT. The full variable domain, completed using reference TRBV2 and TRBJ2-2, is EPEVTQTPSHQVTQMGQEVILRCVPISNHLYFYWYRQILGQKVEFLVSFYNNEISEKSEIFDDQFSVERPDGSNFTLKIRSTKLEDSAMYFCASSGGVRTGELFFGEGSRLTVL.

The rearrangement joins TRBV28 to TRBJ2-6; maybe TRBD1 (5 bases). V lost 5 bases, J lost 4 bases, and 12 bases lay in between. The germline gives CDR1 MDHEN, CDR2 SYDVKM. The CDR3 runs 15 residues. The CDR3 loop reads CASSVGVPGANVLTF. The CDR3 DNA reads TGTGCCAGCAGTGTAGGGGTCCCCGGGGCCAACGTCCTGACTTTC.

The chain carries TRBV6-6 and TRBJ1-5; 7 positions agree with TRBD1. CDR1 MNHNY and CDR2 SVGAGI come from the germline V gene (reference sequence). This CDR3 has 15 residues. V trimming: 6 bases; J trimming: 4 bases; junction bases outside the gene matches: 9. CDR3 sequence (DNA): TGTGCCAGCAGCCGACGACAGGGAGCGAATCAGCCCCAGCATTTT. Encoded protein: CASSRRQGANQPQHF.

The chain combines TRBV19 with TRBJ2-5; tentative D call: TRBD2 (6 bases). The CDR3 loop spans 14 amino acids. Trimming stripped 7 bases from V and 4 bases from J, with 16 bases between. Germline CDR1 reads LNHDA; CDR2 reads SQIVND (reference sequence). CDR3 in DNA: TGTGCCAGTACCCCCCCTGGAGGGCCAGAGACCCAGTACTTC. It encodes CASTPPGGPETQYF.

This chain uses TRBV27 with TRBJ2-3; 7 nucleotides agree with TRBD1. Germline loops: CDR1 MNHEY, CDR2 SMNVEV (reference sequence). The CDR3 has 13 residues. With 4 bases clipped from V and 3 bases from J, the junction kept 1 base outside the gene matches. The CDR3 nucleotides are TGTGCCAGCAGTTGGGACAGTACAGATACGCAGTATTTT. Protein: CASSWDSTDTQYF.

The gene calls are TRBV5-6 and TRBJ2-3, with a weak D call TRBD2 (6 bases). This CDR3 contains 14 residues. Trimming stripped 0 bases from V and 3 bases from J, with 8 bases between. Per the germline V gene, CDR1 is SGHDT and CDR2 is YYEEEE. CDR3 loop: CASSLGGRTDTQYF. CDR3 bases: TGTGCCAGCAGCTTGGGTGGGAGGACAGATACGCAGTATTTT.

The V and J genes are TRBV18 and TRBJ2-5; the match to TRBD2 covers 9 bases. CDR3 length equals 16 residues. The germline gives CDR1 KGHSH, CDR2 LQKENI. V dropped 2 bases and J dropped 4; count of bases not matched to a gene: 8. DNA of the CDR3: TGTGCCAGCTCACCATCAGGACTAGCGTTGGCAGAGACCCAGTACTTC. Amino acids: CASSPSGLALAETQYF.

The chain uses TRBV2 and TRBJ1-4, with 7 bases that match TRBD1. V lost 6 bases and J lost 4; bases outside the gene matches: 5. Germline lookup yields CDR1 SNHLY and CDR2 FYNNEI. There are 14 residues in the CDR3. CDR3 sequence reads: CASRAGQLNEKLFF. In DNA form, the CDR3 reads TGTGCCAGCAGGGCGGGACAGCTTAATGAAAAACTGTTTTTT.

Regarding this clone: Additional DNA sequences in this sample encode the identical CDR3. V gene TRBV2 combines with J gene TRBJ1-5, with TRBD1 matching 10 bases. CDR3 length: 14 amino acids. The trim removed 4 bases at V and 5 bases at J, leaving 2 bases unmatched. Germline CDR1 reads SNHLY; CDR2 reads FYNNEI. CDR3: CASSGTGGDQPQHF. In DNA, the CDR3 is TGTGCCAGCAGTGGGACAGGGGGTGATCAGCCCCAGCATTTT.

The chain uses TRBV7-2 and TRBJ2-7, with a weak D call TRBD1 (7 bases). Germline V lookup: CDR1 SGHTA, CDR2 FQGNSA. The CDR3 extends over 17 amino acids. V lost 1 base, J lost 4 bases, and 20 bases lay in between. The CDR3 sequence is CASSLGVQGGIPYEQYF. The CDR3 bases are TGTGCCAGCAGCTTAGGGGTTCAGGGGGGAATACCATACGAGCAGTACTTC.

The chain has TRBV29-1 and TRBJ2-1; D is undetermined. CDR1 and CDR2 (germline): SQVTM, ANQGSEA. CDR3 length equals 14 residues. The V and J ends lost 3 bases and 0 bases respectively, with 9 bases between them. The CDR3 coding sequence is TGCAGCGTTGAGGCCCGGAGCTCCTACAATGAGCAGTTCTTC. Translated, it gives CSVEARSSYNEQFF.

In this sample, this clone turned up a few times. This chain connects TRBV7-3 to TRBJ1-2, with a possible D match to TRBD1 (6 bases). Germline CDR1 reads SGHTA; CDR2 reads FQGTGA. Between the trimmed V and J ends, which lost 0 bases and 3 bases, there was a span of 17 bases. The CDR3 sequence is 17 residues long. The CDR3 protein is CASSLTGIGGRDYGYTF. In DNA form, the CDR3 reads TGTGCCAGCAGCTTAACGGGAATCGGGGGGCGAGACTATGGCTACACCTTC. Filled out from reference TRBV7-3 and TRBJ1-2, the complete variable domain reads GAGVSQTPSNKVTEKGKYVELRCDPISGHTALYWYRQSLGQGPEFLIYFQGTGAADDSGLPNDRFFAVRPEGSVSTLKIQRTERGDSAVYLCASSLTGIGGRDYGYTFGSGTRLTVV.

The chain combines TRBV5-1 with TRBJ2-7, with D maybe TRBD1 (6 bases). The germline gives CDR1 SGHRS, CDR2 YFSETQ. The CDR3 is 15 residues long. V lost 5 bases and J 4 bases, leaving 19 bases between the germline ends. The CDR3 DNA follows: TGCGCCAGCAGGGTCGGGACACGGGGTTCGTACGAGCAGTACTTC. Translated: CASRVGTRGSYEQYF.

The V and J genes are TRBV7-2 and TRBJ1-5; D gene ambiguous. Trimming pared 3 bases from V and 2 bases from J, leaving 8 bases between. CDR1 and CDR2 (germline): SGHTA, FQGNSA. The CDR3 totals 14 residues. The DNA for the CDR3 is TGTGCCAGCAGCTTTAGCGGACGCAATCAGCCCCAGCATTTT. It translates to CASSFSGRNQPQHF.

This chain joins TRBV6-1 and TRBJ2-1; 11 nucleotides align to TRBD2. The CDR3 has 16 amino acids. The V and J ends lost 4 bases and 2 bases, in that order; junction bases with no gene match: 4. From germline, CDR1 is MNHNS and CDR2 SASEGT. The CDR3 DNA sequence: TGTGCCAGCAGTGCCGGGACTAGCGGTACCTACAATGAGCAGTTCTTC. It encodes CASSAGTSGTYNEQFF.

This chain uses TRBV5-4 with TRBJ1-4; D remains unclear. Trimming stripped 4 bases from V and 7 bases from J, with 17 bases between. The CDR3 is 15 amino acids. Germline V gene sequence: CDR1 SGHNT, CDR2 YYREEE (reference sequence). In DNA form, the CDR3 reads TGTGCCAGCAGCCCTGATAGTGCGGCATCTGAAAAACTGTTTTTT. As protein: CASSPDSAASEKLFF.

This chain uses TRBV29-1 with TRBJ2-1; the match to TRBD1 covers 9 bases. V was pared by 7 bases and J by 7 bases, with 8 bases of the junction left unmatched. The CDR3 covers 13 residues. Germline V lookup: CDR1 SQVTM, CDR2 ANQGSEA. The CDR3 nucleotides are TGCAGCGCCAAATGGGACAGGGAAAATGAGCAGTTCTTC. Translated, it gives CSAKWDRENEQFF.